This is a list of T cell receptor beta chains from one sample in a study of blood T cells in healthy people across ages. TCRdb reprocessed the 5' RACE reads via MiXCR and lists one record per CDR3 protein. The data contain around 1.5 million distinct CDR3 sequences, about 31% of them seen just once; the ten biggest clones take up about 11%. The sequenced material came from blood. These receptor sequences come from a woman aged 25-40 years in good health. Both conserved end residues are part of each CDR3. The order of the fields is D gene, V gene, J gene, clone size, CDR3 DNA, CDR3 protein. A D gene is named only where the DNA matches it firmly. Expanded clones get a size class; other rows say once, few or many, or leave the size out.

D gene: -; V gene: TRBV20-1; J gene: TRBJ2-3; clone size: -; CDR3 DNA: TGCAGTTCCCCAACAGGGGATACGCAGTATTTT; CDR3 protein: CSSPTGDTQYF
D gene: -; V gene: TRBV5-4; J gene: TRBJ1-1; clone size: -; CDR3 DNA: TGTGCCAGCAGCGCCGGGACACCGGGGGAAGCTTTCTTT; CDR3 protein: CASSAGTPGEAFF
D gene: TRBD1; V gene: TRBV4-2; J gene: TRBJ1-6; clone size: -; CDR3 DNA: TGTGCCAGCAGCCAGAGACAGGGAAATTCACCCCTCCACTTT; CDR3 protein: CASSQRQGNSPLHF
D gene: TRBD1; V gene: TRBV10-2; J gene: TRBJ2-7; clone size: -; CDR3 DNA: TGCGCCAGCAGTGAGGGGGACAGGGGCTTCGAGCAGTACTTC; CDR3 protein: CASSEGDRGFEQYF
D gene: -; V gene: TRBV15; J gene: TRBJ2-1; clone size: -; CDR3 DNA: TGTGCCACCAGCAGGGTACGTACGGGCCTTTTCAATGAGCAGTTCTTC; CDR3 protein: CATSRVRTGLFNEQFF
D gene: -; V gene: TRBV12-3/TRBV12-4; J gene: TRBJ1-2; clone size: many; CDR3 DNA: TGTGCCAGCAGTTTAGTAGGAGTTTCTTCTTATGGCTACACCTTC; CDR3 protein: CASSLVGVSSYGYTF
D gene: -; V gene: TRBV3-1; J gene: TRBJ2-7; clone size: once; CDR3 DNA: TGTGTCTGCAGCCAAGGAGGTGCCCACGAGCAGTACTTC; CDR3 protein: CVCSQGGAHEQYF
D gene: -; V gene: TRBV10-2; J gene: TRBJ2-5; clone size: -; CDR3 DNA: TGCGCCAGCAGTGAGTCGGGGGACCAAGAGACCCAGTACTTC; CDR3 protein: CASSESGDQETQYF
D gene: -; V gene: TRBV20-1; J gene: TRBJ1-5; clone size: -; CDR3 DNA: TGCAGTGCTAGTAAGAGAGACAGAAGCAATCAGCCCCAGCATTTT; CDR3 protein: CSASKRDRSNQPQHF
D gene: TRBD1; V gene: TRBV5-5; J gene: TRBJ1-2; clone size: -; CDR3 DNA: TGTGCCAGCAGCCGCGGGACAGGGGTTTATGACTACACCTTC; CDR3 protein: CASSRGTGVYDYTF
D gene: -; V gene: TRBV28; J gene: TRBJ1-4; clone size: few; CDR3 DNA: TGTGCCAGCAGCCGATTACCGGGGCGGGGGGATGAAAAACTGTTTTTT; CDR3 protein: CASSRLPGRGDEKLFF
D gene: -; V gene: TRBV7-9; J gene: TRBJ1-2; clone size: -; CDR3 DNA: TGTGCCAGCAGCCCGAGGGGGGTCGATGGCTACACCTTC; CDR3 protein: CASSPRGVDGYTF
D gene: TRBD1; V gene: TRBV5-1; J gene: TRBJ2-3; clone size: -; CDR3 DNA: TGCGCCAGCAGCTCAACGGGGCAGGGGGTAACAGATACGCAGTATTTT; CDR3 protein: CASSSTGQGVTDTQYF
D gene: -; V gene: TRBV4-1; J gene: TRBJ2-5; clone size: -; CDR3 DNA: TGCGCCAGCAGCCCCCAGGGTTATGGGGCTCAAGAGACCCAGTACTTC; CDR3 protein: CASSPQGYGAQETQYF
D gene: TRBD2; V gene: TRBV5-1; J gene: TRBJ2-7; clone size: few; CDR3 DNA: TGCGCCAGCAGCCCCACTCGGGGGGCCTACGAGCAGTACTTC; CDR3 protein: CASSPTRGAYEQYF
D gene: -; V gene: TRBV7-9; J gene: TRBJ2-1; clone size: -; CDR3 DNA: TGTGCCAGCAGCTTAGAGGCGGGTCGGGACCTCCTATACAATGAGCAGTTCTTC; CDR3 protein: CASSLEAGRDLLYNEQFF
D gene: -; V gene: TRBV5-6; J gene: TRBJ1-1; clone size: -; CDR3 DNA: TGTGCCAGCAGCTTGACAGGGTTGTTTTTCACTGAAGCTTTCTTT; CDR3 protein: CASSLTGLFFTEAFF
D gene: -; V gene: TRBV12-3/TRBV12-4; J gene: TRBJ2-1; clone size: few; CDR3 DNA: TGTGCCAGCAGTAACGGCAATGAGCAGTTCTTC; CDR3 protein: CASSNGNEQFF
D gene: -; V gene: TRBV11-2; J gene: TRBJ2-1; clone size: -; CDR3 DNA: TGTGCCAGCAGCCCCGACCGGGACACTAAGCAGTTCTTC; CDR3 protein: CASSPDRDTKQFF
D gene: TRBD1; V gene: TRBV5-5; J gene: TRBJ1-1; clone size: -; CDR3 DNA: TGTGCCAGCAGCGGACAGGGCGGAATGAACACTGAAGCTTTCTTT; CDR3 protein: CASSGQGGMNTEAFF
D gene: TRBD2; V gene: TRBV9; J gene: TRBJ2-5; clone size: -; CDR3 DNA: TGTGCCAGCAGCGGTAGCGGGGGGGCGCAGACCCAGTACTTC; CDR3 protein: CASSGSGGAQTQYF
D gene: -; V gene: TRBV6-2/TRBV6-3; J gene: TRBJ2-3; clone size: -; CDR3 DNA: TGTGCCAGCAGTTACCTAGAAGCAGATACGCAGTATTTT; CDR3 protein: CASSYLEADTQYF
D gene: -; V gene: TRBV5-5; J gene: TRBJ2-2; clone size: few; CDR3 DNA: TGTGCCAGCAGCTTGTCGACGGCCGGGGAGCTGTTTTTT; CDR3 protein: CASSLSTAGELFF
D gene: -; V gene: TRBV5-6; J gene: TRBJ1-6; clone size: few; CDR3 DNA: TGTGCCAGCAGCTCTCCGACCGACAGCAATTATAATTCACCCCTCCACTTT; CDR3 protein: CASSSPTDSNYNSPLHF
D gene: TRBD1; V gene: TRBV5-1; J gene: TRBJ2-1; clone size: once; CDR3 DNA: TGCGCCAGCAGCTTGGGACAGGGGGCCGTTGGAAACTCCTACAATGAGCAGTTCTTC; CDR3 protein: CASSLGQGAVGNSYNEQFF
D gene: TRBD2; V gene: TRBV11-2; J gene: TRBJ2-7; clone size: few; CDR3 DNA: TGTGCCAGCAGCCGATTTACTCTTAGCGGGGCAGCCTACGAGCAGTACTTC; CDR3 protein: CASSRFTLSGAAYEQYF
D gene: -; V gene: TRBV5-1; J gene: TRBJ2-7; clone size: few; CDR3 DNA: TGCGCCAGCAGCATCGACAGTGGTTCCTACGAGCAGTACTTC; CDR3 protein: CASSIDSGSYEQYF
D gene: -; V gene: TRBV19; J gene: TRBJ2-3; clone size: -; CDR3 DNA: TGTGCCAGTAGTTGGCAGGTGGCAGATACGCAGTATTTT; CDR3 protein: CASSWQVADTQYF
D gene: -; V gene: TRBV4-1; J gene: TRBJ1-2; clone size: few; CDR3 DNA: TGCGCCAGCAGCCAGGCAAGACAGGTCCCCTTATTCTATGGCTACACCTTC; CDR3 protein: CASSQARQVPLFYGYTF
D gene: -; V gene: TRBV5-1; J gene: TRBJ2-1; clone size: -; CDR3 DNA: TGCGCCAGCAGCTTGGATCCAGGTTACAATGAGCAGTTCTTC; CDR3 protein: CASSLDPGYNEQFF
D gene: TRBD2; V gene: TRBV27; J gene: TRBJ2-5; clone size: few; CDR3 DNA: TGTGCCAGCAGCAACAGCGGGGGGACCCAAGAGACCCAGTACTTC; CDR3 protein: CASSNSGGTQETQYF
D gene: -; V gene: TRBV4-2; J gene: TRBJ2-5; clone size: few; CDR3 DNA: TGTGCCAGCAGCCAAGATGTGATAGCGGAGACCCAGTACTTC; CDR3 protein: CASSQDVIAETQYF
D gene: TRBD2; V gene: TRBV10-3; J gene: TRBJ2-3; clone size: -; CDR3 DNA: TGTGCCACCAGGCGGTCTAGCGGAATAGATACGCAGTATTTT; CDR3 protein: CATRRSSGIDTQYF